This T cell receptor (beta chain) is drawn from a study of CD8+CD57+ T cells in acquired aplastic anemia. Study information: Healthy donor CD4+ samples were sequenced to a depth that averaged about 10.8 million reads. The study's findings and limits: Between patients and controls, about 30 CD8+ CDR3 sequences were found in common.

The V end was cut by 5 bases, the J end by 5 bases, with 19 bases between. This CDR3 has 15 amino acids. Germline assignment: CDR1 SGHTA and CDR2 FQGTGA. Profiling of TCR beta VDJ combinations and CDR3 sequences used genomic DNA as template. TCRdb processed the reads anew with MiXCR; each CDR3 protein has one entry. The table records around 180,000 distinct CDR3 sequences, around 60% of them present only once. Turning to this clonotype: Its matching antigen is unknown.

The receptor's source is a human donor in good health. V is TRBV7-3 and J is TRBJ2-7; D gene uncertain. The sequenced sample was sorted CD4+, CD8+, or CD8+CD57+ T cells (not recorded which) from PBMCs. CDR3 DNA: TGTGCCAGCAGCCAAGATCGGGCAGGAGACGACGAGCAGTACTTC. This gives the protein CASSQDRAGDDEQYF.